This is a list of T cell receptor beta chains from one sample in a study of molecular identifiers for immune sequencing clone quantification. One entry per CDR3 protein, called by TCRdb with MiXCR from the PCR reads. The sample shows more than 300,000 distinct CDR3 sequences, over 20% of them seen only once. Input material: naive CD8+ T cells from blood, with Jurkat cell RNA spiked in. Receptor source: a human donor in good health. Some libraries in this study had Jurkat cell RNA spiked in. The CDR3 runs from the conserved cysteine through the conserved F or W. The D gene is left open where the match is weak. Not all rows give a size; the values are once, few, many and, for expanded clones, a class.

TRBV14	-	-	TRBJ2-7	CASSQGRGPAYEQYF	TGTGCCAGCAGCCAAGGGAGGGGACCGGCCTACGAGCAGTACTTC
TRBV6-5	-	many	TRBJ1-2	CASSQDSYGYTF	TGTGCCAGCAGTCAAGACAGCTATGGCTACACCTTC
TRBV6-6	TRBD2	many	TRBJ2-1	CASSWTSGAYNEQFF	TGTGCCAGCAGTTGGACTAGCGGAGCTTACAATGAGCAGTTCTTC
TRBV7-9	-	-	TRBJ2-5	CASGPGRGLAEIQYF	TGTGCCAGCGGGCCGGGGCGGGGCCTCGCAGAGATCCAGTACTTC
TRBV19	-	many	TRBJ1-5	CASSIADSAYSNQPQHF	TGTGCCAGTAGTATTGCTGACAGCGCGTATAGCAATCAGCCCCAGCATTTT
TRBV19	-	many	TRBJ2-7	CASTGSSSYEQYF	TGTGCCAGTACAGGGAGCAGCTCCTACGAGCAGTACTTC
TRBV6-5	-	many	TRBJ2-4	CASSPGTQEGDIQYF	TGTGCCAGCAGTCCCGGGACCCAAGAAGGGGACATTCAGTACTTC
TRBV12-3/TRBV12-4	TRBD2	many	TRBJ2-3	CASSFSGGAGDTQYF	TGTGCCAGCAGTTTTAGCGGGGGGGCCGGAGATACGCAGTATTTT
TRBV30	-	many	TRBJ2-7	CAWSGSSKEQYF	TGTGCCTGGAGTGGGTCTTCCAAGGAGCAGTACTTC
TRBV24-1	-	many	TRBJ1-2	CATSDTSYGYTF	TGTGCCACCAGTGATACGAGCTATGGCTACACCTTC
TRBV6-2/TRBV6-3	-	few	TRBJ2-7	CASSLLAREQYF	TGTGCCAGCAGCCTCCTGGCTAGGGAGCAGTACTTC
TRBV19	-	-	TRBJ1-5	CAGSPGGNQPQHF	TGTGCCGGTAGTCCAGGGGGCAATCAGCCCCAGCATTTT
TRBV7-9	TRBD2	-	TRBJ2-1	CASSLATSEYNEQFF	TGTGCCAGCAGCTTAGCAACTAGCGAATACAATGAGCAGTTCTTC
TRBV20-1	TRBD1	-	TRBJ1-1	CSARDSVDGTGVDTEAFF	TGCAGTGCTAGAGATTCAGTGGACGGGACAGGGGTGGACACTGAAGCTTTCTTT
TRBV27	TRBD2	many	TRBJ2-7	CASSPRTSSYEQYF	TGTGCCAGCAGCCCGAGGACTAGCTCCTACGAGCAGTACTTC
TRBV5-1	-	many	TRBJ2-3	CASRVGGPGTDTQYF	TGCGCCAGCAGGGTAGGAGGGCCTGGCACAGATACGCAGTATTTT
TRBV6-5	TRBD2	many	TRBJ2-1	CASRGLAGGHEQFF	TGTGCCAGCAGGGGACTAGCGGGAGGTCATGAGCAGTTCTTC
TRBV27	-	few	TRBJ1-1	CASSLDPGSVDTEAFF	TGTGCCAGCAGTTTGGATCCGGGGTCGGTGGACACTGAAGCTTTCTTT
TRBV4-3	-	many	TRBJ1-4	CASSQTNFNEKLFF	TGCGCCAGCAGCCAGACGAACTTTAATGAAAAACTGTTTTTT
TRBV5-5	TRBD2	many	TRBJ2-5	CASSQTSGNQETQYF	TGTGCCAGCAGCCAGACTAGCGGGAACCAAGAGACCCAGTACTTC
TRBV12-5	-	few	TRBJ2-7	CASGFGGGDEQYF	TGTGCTAGTGGATTCGGGGGTGGCGACGAGCAGTACTTC
TRBV7-9	-	many	TRBJ2-3	CASSLVGRTTDTQYF	TGTGCCAGCAGCTTAGTTGGCAGGACCACAGATACGCAGTATTTT
TRBV27	TRBD1	-	TRBJ2-3	CASRLWTGVSTDTQYF	TGTGCCAGCAGGCTCTGGACAGGGGTGAGCACAGATACGCAGTATTTT
TRBV7-2	-	many	TRBJ2-7	CASSLGQWSVDEQYF	TGTGCCAGCAGCTTAGGCCAGTGGAGTGTTGACGAGCAGTACTTC
TRBV30	TRBD1	many	TRBJ2-7	CAWSGGQGEDEQYF	TGTGCCTGGAGTGGTGGACAGGGGGAGGATGAGCAGTACTTC
TRBV7-7	-	many	TRBJ2-2	CASSQLAGGAGIAGELFF	TGTGCCAGCAGCCAACTTGCCGGGGGCGCGGGAATCGCCGGGGAGCTGTTTTTT
TRBV6-5	-	many	TRBJ1-4	CASSYDRLKLFF	TGTGCCAGCAGTTACGACCGACTAAAACTGTTTTTT
TRBV4-3	TRBD2	few	TRBJ2-5	CASSQGEGLAGGLGQETQYF	TGCGCCAGCAGCCAAGGCGAGGGACTAGCGGGAGGGCTTGGACAAGAGACCCAGTACTTC
TRBV12-3/TRBV12-4	TRBD1	many	TRBJ1-1	CASSLSTGGGEAFF	TGTGCCAGCAGTTTATCCACAGGGGGCGGTGAAGCTTTCTTT